Detailed here is one T cell receptor beta chain. This sample also contains other DNA sequences that code for the same CDR3. The PCR was carried out with 60 Vbeta primers and 13 Jbeta primers. Method: immunoSEQ multiplex PCR; TCRdb's copy keeps in-frame clones and lacks some. The data contain around 200,000 clones, 77% of them singletons. This sample is part of a study of cytomegalovirus exposure and HLA in healthy donors. CDR3 length: 11 amino acids. The germline gives CDR1 SGHRS, CDR2 YFSETQ. V lost 1 base and J 5 bases, leaving 3 bases between the germline ends. The chain is built from TRBV5-1 and TRBJ2-5; D remains ambiguous. The sample taken for sequencing was PBMCs. The source of this sequence is a woman in her sixties in good health and CMV-seropositive. CDR3 bases: TGCGCCAGCAGCTTGCAGGAGACCCAGTACTTC. Its translation: CASSLQETQYF.